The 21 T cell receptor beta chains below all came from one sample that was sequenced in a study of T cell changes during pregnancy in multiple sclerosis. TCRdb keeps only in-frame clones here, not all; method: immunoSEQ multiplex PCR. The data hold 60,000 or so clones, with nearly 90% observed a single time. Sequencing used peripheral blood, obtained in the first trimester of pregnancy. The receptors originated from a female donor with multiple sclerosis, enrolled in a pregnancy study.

CDR3 in DNA: TGTGCCAGCAGTGAATATTCGCGGGGATCGAATAATTCACCCCTCCACTTT. It yields the protein CASSEYSRGSNNSPLHF. This chain joins TRBV25-1 and TRBJ1-6; no reliable D call. Trimming stripped 0 bases from V and 5 bases from J, with 14 bases between. Germline V CDR1 and CDR2: MGHDK, SYGVNS. The CDR3 runs 17 residues.

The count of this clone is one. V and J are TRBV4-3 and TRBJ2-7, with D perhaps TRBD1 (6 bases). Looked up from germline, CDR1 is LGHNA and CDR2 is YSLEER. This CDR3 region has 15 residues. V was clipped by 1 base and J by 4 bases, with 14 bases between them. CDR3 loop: CASSQARQGLYEQYF. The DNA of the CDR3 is TGCGCCAGCAGCCAAGCCCGGCAGGGGTTATACGAGCAGTACTTC.

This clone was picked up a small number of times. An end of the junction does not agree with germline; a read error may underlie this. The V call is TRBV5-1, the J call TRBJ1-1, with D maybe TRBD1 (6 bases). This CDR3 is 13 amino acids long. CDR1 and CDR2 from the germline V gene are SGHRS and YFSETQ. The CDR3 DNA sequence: TGCGCCAGCACCTTGGGCAGGGGAAGGGAAGCTTTCTTT. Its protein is CASTLGRGREAFF.

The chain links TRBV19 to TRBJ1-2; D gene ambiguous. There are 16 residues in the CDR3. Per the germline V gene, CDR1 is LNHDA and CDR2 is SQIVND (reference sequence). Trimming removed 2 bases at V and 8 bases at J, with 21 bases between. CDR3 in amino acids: CASSIPRGIATKGYTF. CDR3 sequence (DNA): TGTGCCAGTAGTATACCCCGGGGTATTGCGACGAAGGGCTACACCTTC.

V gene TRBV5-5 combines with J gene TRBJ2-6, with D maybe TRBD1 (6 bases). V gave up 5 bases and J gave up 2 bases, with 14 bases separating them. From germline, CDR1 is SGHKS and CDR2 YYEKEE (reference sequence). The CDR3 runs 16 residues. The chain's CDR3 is CASSNRQAAGANVLTF. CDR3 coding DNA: TGTGCCAGCAGTAACAGACAGGCAGCTGGGGCCAACGTCCTGACTTTC.

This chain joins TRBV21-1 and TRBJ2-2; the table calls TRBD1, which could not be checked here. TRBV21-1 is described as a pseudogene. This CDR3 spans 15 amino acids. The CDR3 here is CASRGTGDIAGELFF. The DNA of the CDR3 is TGTGCCAGCAGAGGGACAGGGGATATCGCCGGGGAGCTGTTTTTT.

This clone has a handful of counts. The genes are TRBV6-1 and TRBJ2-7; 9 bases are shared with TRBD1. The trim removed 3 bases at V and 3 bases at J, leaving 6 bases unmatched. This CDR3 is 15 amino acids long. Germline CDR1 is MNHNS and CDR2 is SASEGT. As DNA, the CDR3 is TGTGCCAGCAGTGATGCCGGGACAGGGTACTACGAGCAGTACTTC. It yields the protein CASSDAGTGYYEQYF.

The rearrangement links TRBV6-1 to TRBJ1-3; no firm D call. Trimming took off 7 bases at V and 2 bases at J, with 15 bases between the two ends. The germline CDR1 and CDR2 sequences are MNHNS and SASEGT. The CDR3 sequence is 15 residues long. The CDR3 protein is CASTTRVSTGNTIYF. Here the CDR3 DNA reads TGTGCCAGCACCACTAGGGTTTCCACTGGAAACACCATATATTTT.

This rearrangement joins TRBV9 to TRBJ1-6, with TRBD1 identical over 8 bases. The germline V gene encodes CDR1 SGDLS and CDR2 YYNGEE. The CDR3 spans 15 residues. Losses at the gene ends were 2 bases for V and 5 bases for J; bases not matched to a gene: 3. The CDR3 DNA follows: TGTGCCAGCAGCGTGGCGGACAGGGATAATTCACCCCTCCACTTT. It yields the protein CASSVADRDNSPLHF. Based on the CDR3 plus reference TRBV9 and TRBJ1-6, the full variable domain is DSGVTQTPKHLITATGQRVTLRCSPRSGDLSVYWYQQSLDQGLQFLIQYYNGEERAKGNILERFSAQQFPDLHSELNLSSLELGDSALYFCASSVADRDNSPLHFGNGTRLTVT.

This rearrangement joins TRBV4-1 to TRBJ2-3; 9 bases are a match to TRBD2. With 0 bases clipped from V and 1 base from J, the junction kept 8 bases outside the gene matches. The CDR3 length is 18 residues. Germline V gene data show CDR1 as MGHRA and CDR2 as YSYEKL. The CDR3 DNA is TGCGCCAGCAGCCAAGAGGGGTATTCTAGCGGGGGCACAGATACGCAGTATTTT. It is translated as CASSQEGYSSGGTDTQYF.

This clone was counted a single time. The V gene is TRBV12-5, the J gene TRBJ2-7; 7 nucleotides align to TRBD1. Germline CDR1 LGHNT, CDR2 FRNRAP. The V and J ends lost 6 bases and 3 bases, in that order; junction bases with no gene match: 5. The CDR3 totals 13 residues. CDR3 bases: TGTGCTAGTGGGGCCGGGACAGACTACGAGCAGTACTTC. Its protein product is CASGAGTDYEQYF.

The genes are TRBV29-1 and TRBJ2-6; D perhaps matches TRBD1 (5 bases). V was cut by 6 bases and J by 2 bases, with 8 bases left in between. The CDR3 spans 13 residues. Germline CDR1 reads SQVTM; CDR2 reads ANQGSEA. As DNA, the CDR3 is TGCAGCGTGGCAGGGACTGGGGCCAACGTCCTGACTTTC. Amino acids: CSVAGTGANVLTF.

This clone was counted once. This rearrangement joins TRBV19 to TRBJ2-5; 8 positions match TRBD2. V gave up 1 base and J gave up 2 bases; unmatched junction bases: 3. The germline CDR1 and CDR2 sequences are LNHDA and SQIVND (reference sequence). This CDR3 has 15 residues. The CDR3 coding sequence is TGTGCCAGTAGTATAGGACTAGCGCCACAAGAGACCCAGTACTTC. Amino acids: CASSIGLAPQETQYF.

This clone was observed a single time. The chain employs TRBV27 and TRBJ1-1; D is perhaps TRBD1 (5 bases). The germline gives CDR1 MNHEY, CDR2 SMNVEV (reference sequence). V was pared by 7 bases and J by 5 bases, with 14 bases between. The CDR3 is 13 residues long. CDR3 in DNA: TGTGCCAGCAAAAGGGGAACCTGGACTGAAGCTTTCTTT. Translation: CASKRGTWTEAFF.

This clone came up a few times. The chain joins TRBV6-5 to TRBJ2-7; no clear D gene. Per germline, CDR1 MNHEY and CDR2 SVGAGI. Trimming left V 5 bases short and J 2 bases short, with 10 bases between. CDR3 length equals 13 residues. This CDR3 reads CASSLKAAYEQYF. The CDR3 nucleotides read TGTGCCAGCAGTCTAAAGGCGGCCTACGAGCAGTACTTC.

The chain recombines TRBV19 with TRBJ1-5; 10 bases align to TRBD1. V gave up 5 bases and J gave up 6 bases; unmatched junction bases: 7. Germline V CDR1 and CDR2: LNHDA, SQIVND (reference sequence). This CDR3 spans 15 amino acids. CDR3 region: CASSGRDRGVQPQHF. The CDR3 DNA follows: TGTGCCAGTAGTGGCCGGGACAGGGGCGTTCAGCCCCAGCATTTT.

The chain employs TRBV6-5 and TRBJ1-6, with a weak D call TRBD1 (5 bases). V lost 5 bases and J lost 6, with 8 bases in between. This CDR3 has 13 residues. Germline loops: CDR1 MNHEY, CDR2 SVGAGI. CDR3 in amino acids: CASSQRGNSPLHF. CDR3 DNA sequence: TGTGCCAGCAGTCAAAGGGGTAATTCACCCCTCCACTTT.

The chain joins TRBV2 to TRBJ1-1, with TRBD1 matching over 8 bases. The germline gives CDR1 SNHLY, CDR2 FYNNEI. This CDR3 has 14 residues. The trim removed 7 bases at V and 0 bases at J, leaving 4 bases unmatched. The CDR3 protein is CASIGTGMNTEAFF. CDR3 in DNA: TGTGCCAGCATCGGGACAGGCATGAACACTGAAGCTTTCTTT.

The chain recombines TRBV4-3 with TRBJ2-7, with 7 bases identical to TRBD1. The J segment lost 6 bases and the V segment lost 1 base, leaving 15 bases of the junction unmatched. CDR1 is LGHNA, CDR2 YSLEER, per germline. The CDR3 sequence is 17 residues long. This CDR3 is CASSQGLTGAPDGEQYF. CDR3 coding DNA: TGCGCCAGCAGCCAAGGCCTCACAGGGGCCCCTGATGGCGAGCAGTACTTC.

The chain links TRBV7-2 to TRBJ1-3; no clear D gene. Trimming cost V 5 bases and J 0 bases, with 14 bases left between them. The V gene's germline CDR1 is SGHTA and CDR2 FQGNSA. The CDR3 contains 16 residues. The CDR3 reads CASSAHLANSGNTIYF. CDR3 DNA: TGTGCCAGCAGCGCCCATTTGGCAAACTCTGGAAACACCATATATTTT.

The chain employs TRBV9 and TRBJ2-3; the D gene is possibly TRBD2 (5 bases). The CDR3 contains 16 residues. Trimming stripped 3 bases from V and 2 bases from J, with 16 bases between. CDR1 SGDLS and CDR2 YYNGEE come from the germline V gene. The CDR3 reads CASSAERKDYTDTQYF. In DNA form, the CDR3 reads TGTGCCAGCAGCGCAGAGCGGAAGGATTACACAGATACGCAGTATTTT.